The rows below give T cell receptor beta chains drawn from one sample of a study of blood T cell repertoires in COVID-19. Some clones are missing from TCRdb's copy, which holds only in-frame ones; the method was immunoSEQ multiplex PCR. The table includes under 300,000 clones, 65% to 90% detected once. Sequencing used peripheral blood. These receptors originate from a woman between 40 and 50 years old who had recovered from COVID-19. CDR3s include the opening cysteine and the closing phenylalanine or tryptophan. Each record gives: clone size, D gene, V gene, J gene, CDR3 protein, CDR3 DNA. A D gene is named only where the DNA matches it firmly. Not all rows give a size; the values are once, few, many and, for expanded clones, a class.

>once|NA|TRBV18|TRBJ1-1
CASSPLTFSTNTEAFF
TGTGCCAGCTCACCCCTTACCTTTAGCACGAACACTGAAGCTTTCTTT
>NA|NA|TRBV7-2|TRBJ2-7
CASSRSVGYEQYF
TGTGCCAGCAGCCGATCAGTCGGGTACGAGCAGTACTTC
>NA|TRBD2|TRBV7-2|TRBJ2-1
CASKGAGGPHEQFF
TGTGCCAGCAAAGGGGCGGGGGGGCCGCATGAGCAGTTCTTC
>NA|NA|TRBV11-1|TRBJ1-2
CASSHAAGGDYGYTF
TGTGCCAGCAGCCACGCCGCAGGAGGGGACTATGGCTACACCTTC
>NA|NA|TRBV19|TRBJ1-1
CASSIGGEAFF
TGTGCCAGTAGTATAGGAGGTGAAGCTTTCTTT
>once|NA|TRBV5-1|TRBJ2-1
CASSLGPLNEQFF
TGCGCCAGCAGCTTGGGGCCGCTCAATGAGCAGTTCTTC
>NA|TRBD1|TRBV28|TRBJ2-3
CASSFKDRDIPDTQYF
TGTGCCAGCAGTTTCAAGGACAGGGATATCCCAGATACGCAGTATTTT
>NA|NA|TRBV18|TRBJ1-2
CASSPPQAMGAYGYTF
TGTGCCAGCTCTCCACCACAGGCAATGGGGGCATATGGCTACACCTTC
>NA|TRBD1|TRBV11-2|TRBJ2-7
CASSLSGRGRRGYEQYF
TGTGCCAGCAGCTTATCGGGTAGGGGGCGCAGAGGGTACGAGCAGTACTTC
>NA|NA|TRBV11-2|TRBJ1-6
CASSLGGGAYNSPLHF
TGTGCCAGCAGCTTAGGAGGCGGGGCCTATAATTCACCCCTCCACTTT
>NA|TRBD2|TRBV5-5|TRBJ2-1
CASSPSGTSNREQFF
TGTGCCAGCAGCCCGTCCGGGACTAGCAATCGTGAGCAGTTCTTC
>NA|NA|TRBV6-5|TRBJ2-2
CASSPRPNTGELFF
TGTGCCAGCAGTCCCAGGCCGAACACCGGGGAGCTGTTTTTT
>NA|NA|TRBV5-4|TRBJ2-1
CASSSYKVELDEQFF
TGTGCCAGCAGCAGTTATAAAGTGGAGCTCGATGAGCAGTTCTTC
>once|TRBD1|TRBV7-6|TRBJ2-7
CASSLGWTGGEEQYF
TGTGCCAGCAGCTTAGGGTGGACAGGGGGCGAGGAGCAGTACTTC
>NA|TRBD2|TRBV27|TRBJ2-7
CASSSVSSGGSLYEQYF
TGTGCCAGCAGTTCAGTCTCTAGCGGGGGGTCTTTATACGAGCAGTACTTC
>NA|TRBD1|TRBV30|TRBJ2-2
CAWTGQGFGELFF
TGTGCCTGGACGGGACAGGGGTTCGGGGAGCTGTTTTTT
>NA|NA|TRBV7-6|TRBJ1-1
CASSLGGYRATNTEAFF
TGTGCCAGCAGCTTAGGAGGATACAGGGCTACGAACACTGAAGCTTTCTTT
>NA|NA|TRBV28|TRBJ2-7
CASSSQRFLVRVDEQYF
TGTGCCAGCAGTTCCCAACGATTTCTGGTACGGGTGGACGAGCAGTACTTC